Below are 9 T cell receptor beta chains sequenced from a single sample in a study of HIV-infected patients and healthy controls. Roughly three months, about 14 weeks, into antiretroviral therapy, follow-up blood was collected. Whole blood was used without fractionation, so all unsorted peripheral T cells were included. Reverse transcription used about 500 ng RNA and constant-region primers for alpha and beta. Using multiplexing indices, alpha and beta chain libraries were generated apart by chain-specific third strand synthesis. One entry per CDR3 protein results from TCRdb running MiXCR on the 5' RACE reads. In the table there are about 14,000 distinct CDR3 sequences, approximately 12% of which are singletons. This material consisted of blood, taken during antiretroviral therapy. The receptor source for this set is an adult with HIV infection. The donor label of this sample is uncertain.

This clonotype was seen at least ten times. The chain uses TRBV29-1 and TRBJ2-6; D ambiguous. The V gene lost 6 bases and the J gene lost 4 bases, with 7 bases spanning the gap. Germline V CDR1 and CDR2: SQVTM, ANQGSEA. The CDR3 length is 12 residues. CDR3 protein: CSVEQGANVLTF. CDR3 nucleotides: TGCAGCGTCGAACAGGGGGCCAACGTCCTGACTTTC.

This clonotype was detected many times. This sequence joins TRBV5-6 and TRBJ2-1, with 8 positions matching TRBD1. The V segment lost 3 bases and the J segment 3 bases; nucleotides outside the gene matches: 20. Looked up from germline, CDR1 is SGHDT and CDR2 is YYEEEE. CDR3 length equals 20 residues. This CDR3 reads CASSWQIQMDREAFYNEQFF. DNA for the CDR3: TGTGCCAGCAGCTGGCAGATTCAAATGGACAGGGAAGCTTTCTACAATGAGCAGTTCTTC.

The CDR3 DNA follows: TGTGCCAGCAGTACAGGACTAGCTATTGGAGGGTCCTACAATGAGCAGTTCTTC. Translation: CASSTGLAIGGSYNEQFF. V and J are TRBV6-6 and TRBJ2-1; 8 bases fit TRBD2. V shed 5 bases, J shed 1 base, and the junction held 13 bases outside the gene matches. This CDR3 comprises 18 residues. The germline V gene encodes CDR1 MNHNY and CDR2 SVGAGI (reference sequence).

This clonotype came up a few times. This chain joins TRBV6-5 and TRBJ2-5, with D perhaps matching TRBD1 or TRBD2 (5 bases each). The germline V gene has CDR1 MNHEY and CDR2 SVGAGI. The length of the CDR3 is 14 residues. V was cut by 6 bases and J by 2 bases, with 13 bases left in between. Here the CDR3 DNA reads TGTGCCAGCAGCATCGGGACGGTACAAGAGACCCAGTACTTC. It yields the protein CASSIGTVQETQYF.

This clonotype was detected ten times or more. CDR3 region: CATKGGSNTGELFF. The CDR3 DNA reads as TGTGCCACCAAAGGGGGGTCGAACACCGGGGAGCTGTTTTTT. The V and J genes are TRBV24-1 and TRBJ2-2; either TRBD1 or TRBD2 may fit D (6 bases each). The CDR3 totals 14 residues. V was cut by 8 bases and J by 0 bases, with 9 bases left in between. CDR1 and CDR2 (germline): KGHDR, SFDVKD.

This clonotype was detected ten times or more. The chain carries TRBV11-2 and TRBJ2-7, with D hard to call. Trimming shortened V by 3 bases and J by 3 bases, and 9 bases separated the two germline ends. CDR3 size: 13 residues. Germline assignment: CDR1 SGHAT and CDR2 FQNNGV. CDR3 bases: TGTGCCAGCAGCTTGACGGTGAACTACGAGCAGTACTTC. This sequence encodes CASSLTVNYEQYF. Using reference TRBV11-2 and TRBJ2-7 for the parts outside the CDR3, the full variable domain is EAGVAQSPRYKIIEKRQSVAFWCNPISGHATLYWYQQILGQGPKLLIQFQNNGVVDDSQLPKDRFSAERLKGVDSTLKIQPAKLEDSAVYLCASSLTVNYEQYFGPGTRLTVT.

This clonotype was counted ten times or more. The chain combines TRBV30 with TRBJ2-3, with unresolved D. This CDR3 comprises 13 residues. V dropped 0 bases and J dropped 0 bases, with 4 bases sitting between them. Germline V gives CDR1 GTSNPN, CDR2 SVGIG (reference sequence). The CDR3 DNA is TGTGCCTGGAGTGTACTTAGCACAGATACGCAGTATTTT. Residues: CAWSVLSTDTQYF.

This clonotype occurred once. The chain uses TRBV18 and TRBJ1-3; D gene ambiguous. Germline values: CDR1 KGHSH, CDR2 LQKENI. V was cut by 3 bases and J by 3 bases, with 12 bases left in between. The CDR3 runs to 15 residues. The CDR3 region has the DNA TGTGCCAGCTCACCTCTGGGCTTTCATGGAAACACCATATATTTT. It is translated as CASSPLGFHGNTIYF. The full variable domain, its missing parts supplied by reference TRBV18 and TRBJ1-3, is NAGVMQNPRHLVRRRGQEARLRCSPMKGHSHVYWYRQLPEEGLKFMVYLQKENIIDESGMPKERFSAEFPKEGPSILRIQQVVRGDSAAYFCASSPLGFHGNTIYFGEGSWLTVV.

This clonotype was seen repeatedly, ten times or more. CDR3 nucleotides: TGCAGCGTTGACCCCGGGACCGAACATGAAGCTTTCTTT. Protein: CSVDPGTEHEAFF. The chain has TRBV29-1 and TRBJ1-1, with a possible D match to TRBD1 (5 bases). V dropped 3 bases and J dropped 7 bases, with 15 bases sitting between them. Per the germline V gene, CDR1 is SQVTM and CDR2 is ANQGSEA. The CDR3 is made up of 13 amino acids.